This is a list of T cell receptor beta chains from one sample in a study of blood T cell repertoires in COVID-19. The method was immunoSEQ multiplex PCR; TCRdb's version includes in-frame clones alone and lacks a portion of them. The repertoire holds some 350,000 clones, with around nine tenths as singletons. Sequenced: peripheral blood. The source is a woman between 65 and 79 years old with COVID-19, enrolled during active disease. Each CDR3 is given with its conserved first and last residue. A D gene is named only where the DNA matches it firmly. A row's size may be missing; if present it is once, few, many or a size class.

>once|TRBV5-8|-|15|TRBJ1-1
TGTGCCAGCAGCTTACCGACAGGTGGGAACACTGAAGCTTTCTTT
CASSLPTGGNTEAFF
>-|TRBV11-2|-|12|TRBJ2-7
TGTGCCAGCACCGAGGGATCCTACGAGCAGTACTTC
CASTEGSYEQYF
>-|TRBV7-8|TRBD2|17|TRBJ2-5
TGTGCCAGCAGCTCGGGGAGGGGTAGCGGGGTGCGAGAGACCCAGTACTTC
CASSSGRGSGVRETQYF
>-|TRBV5-1|-|13|TRBJ2-7
TGCGCCAGCAGCTTGGCGACGGACAACGAGCAGTACTTC
CASSLATDNEQYF
>-|TRBV6-6|-|12|TRBJ1-2
TGTGCCAGCAGTCCTACCAACTATGGCTACACCTTC
CASSPTNYGYTF
>-|TRBV30|-|12|TRBJ2-5
TGTGCCTGGAGTCGATGGGAGAAGACCCAGTACTTC
CAWSRWEKTQYF
>-|TRBV7-2|TRBD1|13|TRBJ1-2
TGTGCCAGCAGCTTCCGACAGGGGGCGGGCTACACCTTC
CASSFRQGAGYTF
>-|TRBV2|-|15|TRBJ1-2
TGTGCCAGCAGTGAACGAGGACAGTCCACAGGCGGCTACACCTTC
CASSERGQSTGGYTF
>-|TRBV5-1|-|14|TRBJ1-1
TGCGCCAGCAGCTTGAGTACGGGGAACACTGAAGCTTTCTTT
CASSLSTGNTEAFF
>-|TRBV11-2|-|11|TRBJ2-1
TGTGCCAGCAGCCAAACACAAGAGCAGTTCTTC
CASSQTQEQFF
>-|TRBV6-7|-|19|TRBJ2-3
TGTGCCAGCAGTTACTCGATGAGGTTGCCGCGGTACAGCACAGATACGCAGTATTTT
CASSYSMRLPRYSTDTQYF
>-|TRBV6-2/TRBV6-3|-|14|TRBJ1-3
TGTGCCAGCAGCCTTTGGGCCGGTGGAAACACCATATATTTT
CASSLWAGGNTIYF
>-|TRBV7-3|TRBD2|15|TRBJ2-1
TGTGCCAGCAGCTTGACTAGCGGGGGATACAATGAGCAGTTCTTC
CASSLTSGGYNEQFF
>-|TRBV28|-|14|TRBJ1-3
TGTGCCGCGAGAGAGGGAGGCGAGAGAAACACCATATATTTT
CAAREGGERNTIYF
>-|TRBV7-9|-|15|TRBJ2-1
TGTGCCAGCAGCCAGCCAGGGGCCCTAAGCCATGAGCAGTTCTTC
CASSQPGALSHEQFF
>few|TRBV27|-|11|TRBJ2-7
TGTGCCAGCAGCCTCGGAGGCGAGCAGTACTTC
CASSLGGEQYF
>-|TRBV6-2/TRBV6-3|-|12|TRBJ1-1
TGTGCCAGCAGTTGGAGGGGCACTGAAGCTTTCTTT
CASSWRGTEAFF
>-|TRBV23-1|-|15|TRBJ1-5
TGCGCCAGCAGTCAATCGGAGAATAGCAATCAGCCCCAGCATTTT
CASSQSENSNQPQHF
>-|TRBV7-2|-|15|TRBJ1-6
TGTGCCAGCAGCTTAATCGCAGGGGTTAATTCACCCCTCCACTTT
CASSLIAGVNSPLHF
>-|TRBV6-2/TRBV6-3|-|12|TRBJ1-2
TGTGCCAGCACCCCCGGGTGGGATGGCTACACCTTC
CASTPGWDGYTF
>once|TRBV11-2|-|15|TRBJ2-5
TGTGCCAGCAGCTTAGAGGGTGGGAGCGGAGAGACCCAGTACTTC
CASSLEGGSGETQYF
>-|TRBV9|-|14|TRBJ1-2
TGTGCCAGCAGCGTATCAGGAAGCCTCTATGGCTACACCTTC
CASSVSGSLYGYTF
>-|TRBV5-4|-|16|TRBJ2-7
TGTGCCAGCAGCTCCCCCCGGGACACCCTCTCCTACGAGCAGTACTTC
CASSSPRDTLSYEQYF
>-|TRBV6-5|-|13|TRBJ2-5
TGTGCCAGCAGTCCCCCCGGGCAAGAGACCCAGTACTTC
CASSPPGQETQYF
>few|TRBV19|-|13|TRBJ1-1
TGTGCCAGTAGTTTGGACTGGAACACTGAAGCTTTCTTT
CASSLDWNTEAFF
>-|TRBV21-1|-|14|TRBJ2-5
TGTGCCAGCAGCAAAGAGCGGACGCAAGAGACCCAGTACTTC
CASSKERTQETQYF
>-|TRBV19|-|13|TRBJ1-2
TGTGCCAGTCGCGGGAATACTAACTATGGCTACACCTTC
CASRGNTNYGYTF
>-|TRBV2|TRBD1|16|TRBJ2-2
TGTGCCAGCAGTGCCCTACAGGGGGCAGGATCCGGGGAGCTGTTTTTT
CASSALQGAGSGELFF